Below, one T cell receptor (beta chain) is given with its context. Other DNA sequences in the same sample also yield this CDR3. This record comes from a study of blood T cell repertoires in COVID-19. Turning to the study itself: The study drew acute and convalescent COVID-19 samples from the United States, Italy and Spain. PBMCs, B-cell-depleted T cells, or T cells provided the cDNA or gDNA that made up the material.

Authors' data handling: Nucleated cell number was recorded as an estimate derived from reference gene primer amplification. Here immunoSEQ multiplex PCR was the method, and the copy in TCRdb shows in-frame clones only, minus some. V and J calls and clone size follow that table, whereas D and trimming were derived from the DNA. The repertoire holds 250,000 to 300,000 clones, with nearly 90% as singletons. The specimen was peripheral blood. This receptor was taken from a woman in her thirties with acute or convalescent COVID-19.

CDR3 nucleotide sequence: TGTGCCAGCTCACCGCGGACAGGGGAAAACATTCAGTACTTC. As protein: CASSPRTGENIQYF. The J gene is TRBJ2-4, the V gene TRBV18, with 9 bases lining up with TRBD1. The CDR3 is 14 residues long. Trimming at V came to 3 bases and at J to 5 bases, leaving 2 bases not matched to a gene. Germline V lookup: CDR1 KGHSH, CDR2 LQKENI.